This passage covers 9 T cell receptor beta chains from one sample sequenced in a study of early T cells in non-severe SARS-CoV-2 infection. Via MiXCR, TCRdb re-called the 5' RACE reads, giving one row per CDR3 protein. Among 32,000 or so distinct CDR3 sequences listed, around 5.7% were seen once. Sample: whole blood. Receptors originate from an adult who was a healthcare worker with PCR-confirmed SARS-CoV-2 infection or an uninfected control (not recorded which).

This clonotype was seen only a few times. This chain joins TRBV7-2 and TRBJ1-5; 8 positions agree with TRBD1. The junction had 3 bases not matched to a gene; V was cut back by 5 bases and J by 6 bases. The CDR3 length is 13 residues. Germline CDR1 is SGHTA and CDR2 is FQGNSA. DNA of the CDR3: TGTGCCAGCAGCCCGGACAGGGTTCAGCCCCAGCATTTT. Translating it yields CASSPDRVQPQHF.

This clonotype has at least ten counts. The V call is TRBV12-3 or TRBV12-4, the J call TRBJ2-5; 9 bases are shared with TRBD1. This CDR3 region has 13 residues. V lost 8 bases, J lost 2 bases, and 3 bases stayed unmatched. This chain's CDR3 is CASGGQGQETQYF. DNA of the CDR3: TGTGCCAGCGGGGGACAGGGACAAGAGACCCAGTACTTC.

This clonotype was counted between two and nine times. The chain has TRBV4-1 and TRBJ2-2, with D uncertain. CDR3 length equals 18 residues. Trimming shortened V by 4 bases and J by 0 bases, and 18 bases separated the two germline ends. The germline V gene encodes CDR1 MGHRA and CDR2 YSYEKL. The CDR3 reads CASSPATHGFSNTGELFF. In DNA form, the CDR3 reads TGCGCCAGCAGCCCTGCCACTCATGGATTCTCGAACACCGGGGAGCTGTTTTTT.

The table lists this clonotype with many counts. The chain couples TRBV19 to TRBJ1-5, with 7 positions matching TRBD1. The CDR3 consists of 16 residues. V gave up 6 bases and J gave up 0 bases; unmatched junction bases: 8. Germline assignment: CDR1 LNHDA and CDR2 SQIVND (reference sequence). Written as DNA, the CDR3 is TGTGCCAGTAGGTACACAGGGGAGGATAGCAATCAGCCCCAGCATTTT. This sequence encodes CASRYTGEDSNQPQHF.

This clonotype was observed at least ten times. This chain uses TRBV6-1 with TRBJ1-5; no clear D gene. V was shortened by 4 bases and J by 4 bases, with 14 bases between the two germline ends. The CDR3 totals 15 residues. CDR1 MNHNS and CDR2 SASEGT come from the germline V gene. CDR3 protein: CASSGLDGRNQPQHF. Written as DNA, the CDR3 is TGTGCCAGCAGTGGGCTGGACGGGAGAAATCAGCCCCAGCATTTT.

This clonotype came up many times. The V call is TRBV5-1, the J call TRBJ2-7, with TRBD2 matching 7 bases. CDR1 and CDR2 (germline): SGHRS, YFSETQ. The CDR3 length is 14 residues. After removal of 2 bases from V and 2 bases from J, the junction contained 4 bases not matched to a gene. The CDR3 region is CASSLGGSAYEQYF. CDR3 sequence (DNA): TGCGCCAGCAGCTTAGGCGGGAGTGCCTACGAGCAGTACTTC.

V is TRBV18 and J is TRBJ2-2; D is uncertain. The V gene's germline CDR1 is KGHSH and CDR2 LQKENI. This CDR3 has 14 amino acids. The V gene lost 2 bases and the J gene lost 4 bases, with 8 bases spanning the gap. The CDR3 reads CASSPTRGTGELFF. DNA of the CDR3: TGTGCCAGCTCACCAACCAGAGGCACCGGGGAGCTGTTTTTT.

This clonotype was counted many times. The genes are TRBV7-9 and TRBJ2-7, with 10 nucleotides matching TRBD1. Germline V CDR1 and CDR2: SEHNR, FQNEAQ (reference sequence). Unmatched junction bases numbered 8, after V lost 3 bases and J lost 3 bases. The CDR3 length is 16 residues. For the CDR3, the DNA is TGTGCCAGCAGCTTTTACCGGGACAGGGGAATCTACGAGCAGTACTTC. It is translated as CASSFYRDRGIYEQYF.

In this sample, this clonotype turned up many times. V and J are TRBV18 and TRBJ2-3; D is uncertain. This CDR3 contains 16 residues. Germline V CDR1 and CDR2: KGHSH, LQKENI. The V end lost 2 bases, the J end lost 2 bases, and 14 bases lay between the germline ends. The CDR3 sequence is CASSPTDSPSTDTQYF. DNA for the CDR3: TGTGCCAGCTCACCAACTGATAGCCCCTCCACAGATACGCAGTATTTT.